The text below deals with one T cell receptor beta chain. Its antigen is not identified. The CDR3 loop spans 12 amino acids. V lost 4 bases and J 0 bases, leaving 7 bases between the germline ends. CDR1 and CDR2 from the germline V gene are DFQATT and SNEGSKA (reference sequence). Preparation of the TCRbeta library involved a method that used unique molecular identifiers. Each CDR3 protein gets one entry after TCRdb re-called the PCR reads with MiXCR. The sample includes almost 250,000 distinct CDR3 sequences, under 30% of them seen just once. This sample was taken from a study of T-cell reconstitution after alpha-beta-depleted transplantation in children. Study conclusions and caveats: The origin of alpha-beta T cells about two months after transplant was reportedly several hundred expanded graft clones. Day-60 TCRbeta diversity that was high in some patients was derived from surviving recipient T cells and thymic progenitors. Newly produced T cells mostly accounted for T-cell counts and diversity one year post-transplant.

V is TRBV20-1 and J is TRBJ2-7; D is ambiguous. Sequencing was performed on PBMCs, taken before TCRalphabeta/CD19-depleted stem cell transplant. The receptor's source is a girl under 10 years old with Fanconi anemia, due to receive a stem cell transplant. DNA of the CDR3: TGCAGTGCTACACGAAGCTCCTACGAGCAGTACTTC. Translation gives CSATRSSYEQYF.